Following are 20 T cell receptor beta chains from one sample sequenced in a study of cytomegalovirus exposure and HLA in healthy donors. Use of 60 Vbeta and 13 Jbeta primers characterized the PCR. Only in-frame clones appear in the TCRdb table, and some are missing; sequencing was by immunoSEQ multiplex PCR. The data contain more than 110,000 clones, 75% to 80% of them seen just once; the ten biggest clones take up roughly 4.2%. The sample comprised PBMCs. These receptors were taken from a male donor in good health and CMV-seronegative.

This chain links TRBV7-2 with TRBJ2-5; 7 bases map to TRBD1. The trim removed 5 bases at V and 1 base at J, leaving 7 bases unmatched. Per the germline V gene, CDR1 is SGHTA and CDR2 is FQGNSA. The CDR3 has 15 residues. CDR3 sequence reads: CASSQGGLIQETQYF. For the CDR3, the DNA is TGTGCCAGCAGCCAAGGGGGCTTAATCCAAGAGACCCAGTACTTC.

This clone was counted between two and nine times. This chain links TRBV2 with TRBJ1-5; D possibly corresponds to TRBD1 (6 bases). V dropped 6 bases and J dropped 1 base, with 13 bases sitting between them. Per the germline V gene, CDR1 is SNHLY and CDR2 is FYNNEI. This CDR3 is built from 15 residues. CDR3 nucleotides: TGTGCCAGCAGAGACCGCAGGGGAAGCAATCAGCCCCAGCATTTT. Translated: CASRDRRGSNQPQHF.

This chain connects TRBV7-3 to TRBJ2-1; 9 positions match TRBD2. CDR1 SGHTA and CDR2 FQGTGA come from the germline V gene. The CDR3 spans 16 residues. After removal of 5 bases from V and 4 bases from J, the junction contained 9 bases not matched to a gene. For the CDR3, the DNA is TGTGCCAGCAGCCGAATCGGGACTAGCAAATACAATGAGCAGTTCTTC. This translates into CASSRIGTSKYNEQFF.

The chain links TRBV6-1 to TRBJ1-3; D not certain. The V end was cut by 2 bases, the J end by 0 bases, with 8 bases between. CDR1 MNHNS and CDR2 SASEGT come from the germline V gene. This CDR3 is built from 15 residues. The CDR3 DNA reads as TGTGCCAGCAGTGAAATGTTAGTCTCTGGAAACACCATATATTTT. Protein sequence: CASSEMLVSGNTIYF.

This clone came up a few times. The rearrangement uses TRBV6-6 and TRBJ2-7; possible D gene TRBD2, 5 bases. CDR3 length: 15 amino acids. Per the germline V gene, CDR1 is MNHNY and CDR2 is SVGAGI (reference sequence). V lost 0 bases, J lost 2 bases, and 11 bases lay in between. The CDR3: CASSYSTARAYEQYF. The CDR3 DNA reads as TGTGCCAGCAGTTACTCCACGGCGCGGGCCTACGAGCAGTACTTC.

The chain employs TRBV11-2 and TRBJ1-1; D is perhaps TRBD1 (6 bases). Between the trimmed V and J ends, which lost 6 bases and 0 bases, there was a span of 11 bases. This CDR3 is built from 14 residues. Germline CDR1 reads SGHAT; CDR2 reads FQNNGV. The chain's CDR3 is CASRQDSLNTEAFF. CDR3 in DNA: TGTGCCAGCAGACAGGACAGCCTGAACACTGAAGCTTTCTTT.

The chain carries TRBV6-1 and TRBJ1-2; 8 bases are shared with TRBD1. Per germline, CDR1 MNHNS and CDR2 SASEGT. There are 14 residues in the CDR3. Trimming at V came to 4 bases and at J to 3 bases, leaving 4 bases not matched to a gene. CDR3 in amino acids: CASSGTGRDYGYTF. In nucleotides, the CDR3 is TGTGCCAGCAGTGGGACAGGGAGGGACTATGGCTACACCTTC.

The chain employs TRBV14 and TRBJ2-1; D possibly corresponds to TRBD1 (6 bases). Deletions cut 4 bases from V and 3 bases from J, with 13 bases between. The CDR3 contains 15 residues. Germline lookup yields CDR1 SGHDN and CDR2 FVKESK. The CDR3 DNA sequence: TGTGCCAGCAGCCCGAGGACAGACCTCTACAATGAGCAGTTCTTC. Amino acids: CASSPRTDLYNEQFF.

The V and J genes are TRBV5-1 and TRBJ1-1; unclear D gene. This CDR3 contains 15 residues. Germline V lookup: CDR1 SGHRS, CDR2 YFSETQ. Trimming left V 4 bases short and J 2 bases short, with 15 bases between. This chain's CDR3 is CASSPSAVPNTEAFF. In DNA form, the CDR3 reads TGCGCCAGCAGCCCGAGCGCTGTCCCAAACACTGAAGCTTTCTTT.

The chain couples TRBV25-1 to TRBJ2-7; possibly TRBD2 for D (5 bases). The CDR3 is made up of 13 amino acids. Looked up from germline, CDR1 is MGHDK and CDR2 is SYGVNS. V was clipped by 5 bases and J by 2 bases, with 10 bases between them. The CDR3 DNA is TGTGCCAGCAGTCTGAGCGGAACCTACGAGCAGTACTTC. Encoded protein: CASSLSGTYEQYF.

This sequence joins TRBV6-5 and TRBJ1-2, with 7 nucleotides matching TRBD1. The V gene's germline CDR1 is MNHEY and CDR2 SVGAGI. There are 16 residues in the CDR3. Unmatched junction bases numbered 13, after V lost 4 bases and J lost 5 bases. The CDR3 coding sequence is TGTGCCAGCAGTTTAGGAAACAGGGGACACTCATATGGCTACACCTTC. This translates into CASSLGNRGHSYGYTF.

This CDR3 reads CASRLDRGGTGELFF. CDR3 in DNA: TGTGCCAGTAGATTGGACAGGGGAGGGACCGGGGAGCTGTTTTTT. The V and J genes are TRBV19 and TRBJ2-2; TRBD1 matches 9 bases. The ends lost 6 bases at V and 5 bases at J; junction bases unmatched: 7. CDR3 length equals 15 residues. CDR1 is LNHDA and CDR2 is SQIVND in the germline V gene (reference sequence). The whole variable domain, remainder taken from reference TRBV19 and TRBJ2-2, is DGGITQSPKYLFRKEGQNVTLSCEQNLNHDAMYWYRQDPGQGLRLIYYSQIVNDFQKGDIAEGYSVSREKKESFPLTVTSAQKNPTAFYLCASRLDRGGTGELFFGEGSRLTVL.

This rearrangement joins TRBV19 to TRBJ2-7, with D tentatively TRBD2 (5 bases). The germline gives CDR1 LNHDA, CDR2 SQIVND (reference sequence). This CDR3 has 15 residues. The ends were cut back, 1 base at V and 2 bases at J, with 12 bases in the middle. The CDR3 DNA sequence: TGTGCCAGTAGTATAGGAGGGCAGCGTCCCTACGAGCAGTACTTC. It yields the protein CASSIGGQRPYEQYF.

This chain connects TRBV6-1 to TRBJ1-1; D is unresolved. The CDR3 totals 15 residues. Germline V lookup: CDR1 MNHNS, CDR2 SASEGT. Trimming took 0 bases from V and 2 from J, leaving 10 bases between them. The CDR3 loop is CASSEALVYNTEAFF. CDR3 DNA sequence: TGTGCCAGCAGTGAAGCGCTAGTCTATAACACTGAAGCTTTCTTT.

The rearrangement links TRBV7-2 to TRBJ1-5, with D hard to call. The CDR3 is made up of 16 amino acids. Between the trimmed V and J ends, which lost 2 bases and 0 bases, there was a span of 11 bases. Germline V gene data show CDR1 as SGHTA and CDR2 as FQGNSA. The CDR3 region has the DNA TGTGCCAGCAGCTTATTTATCGGGGATAGCAATCAGCCCCAGCATTTT. Residues: CASSLFIGDSNQPQHF.

V usage is TRBV10-1 and J usage is TRBJ2-7; no clear D. The length of the CDR3 is 12 residues. Trimming shortened V by 3 bases and J by 5 bases, and 8 bases separated the two germline ends. The germline CDR1 and CDR2 sequences are WNHNN and SYGVQD (reference sequence). The CDR3 DNA is TGCGCCAGCAGTGACTTAGGAGACGAGCAGTACTTC. This codes for CASSDLGDEQYF.

Here the CDR3 reads CASNRETQYF. CDR3 bases: TGCGCCAGCAATCGGGAGACCCAGTACTTC. The chain joins TRBV10-2 to TRBJ2-5, with unresolved D. The V end lost 7 bases, the J end lost 5 bases, and 5 bases lay between the germline ends. Per germline, CDR1 WSHSY and CDR2 SAAADI. The length of the CDR3 is 10 residues.

This clone has just a few counts. The V and J genes are TRBV5-1 and TRBJ2-3, with TRBD2 identical over 12 bases. CDR1 is SGHRS, CDR2 YFSETQ, per germline. J lost 4 bases, V lost 4 bases, and 16 bases had no gene match. The CDR3 loop spans 19 amino acids. The CDR3 spells CASSRRLAGEIPYADTQYF. DNA for the CDR3: TGCGCCAGCAGCCGACGACTAGCGGGGGAGATACCGTATGCAGATACGCAGTATTTT.

The V and J genes are TRBV5-6 and TRBJ2-4; 8 bases agree with TRBD1. The V gene end was trimmed by 4 bases and the J gene end by 8 bases; junction bases not matched to a gene: 8. Germline loops: CDR1 SGHDT, CDR2 YYEEEE. This CDR3 has 14 residues. CDR3 protein: CASSPSLTGDIQYF. CDR3 DNA sequence: TGTGCCAGCAGCCCCTCCCTGACAGGGGACATTCAGTACTTC.

The rearrangement links TRBV19 to TRBJ2-1; 7 bases map to TRBD1. The length of the CDR3 is 14 residues. J was trimmed by 9 bases and V by 7 bases; bases with no gene match: 12. Germline loops: CDR1 LNHDA, CDR2 SQIVND (reference sequence). CDR3 in DNA: TGTGCCAGTATGGTAAAGGGGGCAATAGGTGAGCAGTTCTTC. Amino acids: CASMVKGAIGEQFF.